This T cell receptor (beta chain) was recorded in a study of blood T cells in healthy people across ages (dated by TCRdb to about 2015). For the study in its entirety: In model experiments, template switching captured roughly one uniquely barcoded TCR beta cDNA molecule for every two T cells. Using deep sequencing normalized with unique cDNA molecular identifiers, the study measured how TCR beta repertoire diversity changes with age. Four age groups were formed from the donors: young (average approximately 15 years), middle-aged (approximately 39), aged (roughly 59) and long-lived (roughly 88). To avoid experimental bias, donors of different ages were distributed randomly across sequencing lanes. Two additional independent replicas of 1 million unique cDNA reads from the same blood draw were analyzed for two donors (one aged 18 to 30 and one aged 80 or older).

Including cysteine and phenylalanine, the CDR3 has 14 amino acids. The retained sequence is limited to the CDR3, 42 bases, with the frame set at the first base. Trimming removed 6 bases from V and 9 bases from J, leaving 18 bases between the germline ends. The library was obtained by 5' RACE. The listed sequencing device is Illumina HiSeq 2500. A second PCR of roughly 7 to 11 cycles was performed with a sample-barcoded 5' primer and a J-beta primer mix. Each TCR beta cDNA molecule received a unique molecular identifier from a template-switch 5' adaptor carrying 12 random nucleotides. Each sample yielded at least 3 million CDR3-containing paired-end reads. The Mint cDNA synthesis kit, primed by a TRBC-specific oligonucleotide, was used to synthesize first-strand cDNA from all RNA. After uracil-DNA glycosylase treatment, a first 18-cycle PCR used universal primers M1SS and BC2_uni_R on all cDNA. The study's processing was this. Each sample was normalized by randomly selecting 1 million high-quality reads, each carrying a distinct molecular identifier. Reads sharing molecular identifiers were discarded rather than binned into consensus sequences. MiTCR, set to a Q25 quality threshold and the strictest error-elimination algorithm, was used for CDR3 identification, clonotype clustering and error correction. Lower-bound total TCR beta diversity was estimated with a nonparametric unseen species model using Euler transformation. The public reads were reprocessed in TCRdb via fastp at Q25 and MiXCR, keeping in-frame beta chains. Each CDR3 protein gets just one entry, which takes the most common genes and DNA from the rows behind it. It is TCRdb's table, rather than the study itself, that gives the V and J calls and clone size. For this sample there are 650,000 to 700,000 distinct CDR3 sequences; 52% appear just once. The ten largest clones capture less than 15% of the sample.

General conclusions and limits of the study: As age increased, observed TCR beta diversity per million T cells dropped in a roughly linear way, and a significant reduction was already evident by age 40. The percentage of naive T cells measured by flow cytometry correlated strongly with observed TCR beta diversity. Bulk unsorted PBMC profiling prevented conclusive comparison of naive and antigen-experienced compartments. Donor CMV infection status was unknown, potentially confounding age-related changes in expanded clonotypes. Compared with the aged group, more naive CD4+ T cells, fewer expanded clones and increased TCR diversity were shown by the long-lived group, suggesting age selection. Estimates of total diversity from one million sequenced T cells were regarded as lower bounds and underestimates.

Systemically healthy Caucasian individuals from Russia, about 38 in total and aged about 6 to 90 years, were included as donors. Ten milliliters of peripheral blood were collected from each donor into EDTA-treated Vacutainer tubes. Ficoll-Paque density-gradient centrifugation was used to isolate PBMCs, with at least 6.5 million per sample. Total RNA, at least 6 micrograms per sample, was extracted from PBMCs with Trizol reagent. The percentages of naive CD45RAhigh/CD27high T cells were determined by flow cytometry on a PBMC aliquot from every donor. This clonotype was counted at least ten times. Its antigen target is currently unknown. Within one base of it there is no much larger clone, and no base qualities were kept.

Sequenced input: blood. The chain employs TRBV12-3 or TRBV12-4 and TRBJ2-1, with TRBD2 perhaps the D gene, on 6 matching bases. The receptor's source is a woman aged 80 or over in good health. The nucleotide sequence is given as TGTGCCAGCAGGCCGGGACTTGAAGTAGGTGAGCAGTTCTTC. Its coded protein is CASRPGLEVGEQFF.